This TCR beta chain comes out of a study of cytomegalovirus exposure and HLA in healthy donors. Study-level findings and limits: In a later analysis, several top co-occurrence clusters appeared linked to parvovirus B19, influenza, CMV and Epstein-Barr virus. For cytomegalovirus status, the classifier reportedly gave diagnoses with high specificity and sensitivity. Associated with cytomegalovirus, according to the listing, were 150 to 200 TCR beta chains.

As to this clone: Its antigen is currently unknown.

V lost 4 bases and J lost 0; bases outside the gene matches: 10. Germline V gene lookup returns CDR1 SGHNT and CDR2 YYREEE (reference sequence). The CDR3 consists of 17 residues. Participants comprised healthy donors of bone marrow. The study ran its PCR with 60 Vbeta and 13 Jbeta primers. Using immunoSEQ multiplex PCR, the repertoire was profiled, and TCRdb retains in-frame clones only, with some absent. Of about 160,000 clones listed, around four fifths are singletons. This rearrangement joins TRBV5-4 to TRBJ2-1; TRBD2 matches 7 bases. The sequence came from a man younger than 35 in good health and CMV-seropositive. Sequences were obtained from PBMCs. CDR3 region: CASSRQIGGGSYNEQFF. CDR3 in DNA: TGTGCCAGCAGCCGTCAGATCGGCGGGGGCTCCTACAATGAGCAGTTCTTC. Full variable domain (rest looked up from reference TRBV5-4 and TRBJ2-1): ETGVTQSPTHLIKTRGQQVTLRCSSQSGHNTVSWYQQALGQGPQFIFQYYREEENGRGNFPPRFSGLQFPNYSSELNVNALELDDSALYLCASSRQIGGGSYNEQFFGPGTRLTVL.